This T cell receptor beta chain is drawn from a study of T cell repertoires in cytomegalovirus infection. Study findings and constraints: Dominating the ex vivo response were TCR beta clonotypes that were CMV-specific and HLA-C-restricted.

A word on this clonotype: Antigen: not known.

V lost 0 bases and J 4 bases, leaving 7 bases between the germline ends. The CDR3 has 13 residues. Germline CDR1 and CDR2: MNHEY and SVGAGI. TCRdb re-called the reads with MiXCR, one entry per CDR3 protein. Here the sample spans around 330,000 distinct CDR3 sequences, roughly a sixth being singletons. The sequenced sample was PBMCs. The TCR was taken from a human donor in good health (CMV status not recorded). Some clones in this sample may be carry-over from other donors' samples. This chain uses TRBV6-5 with TRBJ2-7; D is unresolved. DNA of the CDR3: TGTGCCAGCAGTTACTCTTTCGCGTACGAGCAGTACTTC. Translating gives CASSYSFAYEQYF.